The 25 T cell receptor beta chains listed next were all sequenced from one sample in a study of beta chain features in type 1 diabetes. Study-wide points: All four CD4+ subsets of Type 1 diabetes patients contained TCRB CDR3s that were moderately but significantly shorter.

Their cognate antigens are unknown. cDNA synthesis used the whole RNA isolate, giving expressed TCRB sequences. Only in-frame clones appear in the TCRdb table, and some are missing; sequencing was by immunoSEQ multiplex PCR. Of 600,000 to 700,000 clones listed, around 12% are singletons. The specimen was naive CD4+ T cells from blood. Receptors originate from a man aged 25 to 45 with type 1 diabetes.

The chain uses TRBV7-2 and TRBJ2-3; no reliable D call. Germline loops: CDR1 SGHTA, CDR2 FQGNSA. The length of the CDR3 is 11 residues. The V and J ends lost 5 bases and 15 bases respectively, with 15 bases between them. The CDR3 loop reads CASSAGPLKYF. The CDR3 region has the DNA TGTGCCAGCAGCGCCGGACCTCTTAAATATTTT. The entire variable domain, with the rest obtained from reference TRBV7-2 and TRBJ2-3, is as follows: GAGVSQSPSNKVTEKGKDVELRCDPISGHTALYWYRQSLGQGLEFLIYFQGNSAPDKSGLPSDRFSAERTGGSVSTLTIQRTQQEDSAVYLCASSAGPLKYFGPGTRLTVL.

This clone was picked up a small number of times. The genes are TRBV2 and TRBJ1-5; D possibly corresponds to TRBD1 (5 bases). There are 14 residues in the CDR3. Germline V gives CDR1 SNHLY, CDR2 FYNNEI. Trimming stripped 3 bases from V and 0 bases from J, with 6 bases between. The CDR3 coding sequence is TGTGCCAGCAGTGACAGGGATAGCAATCAGCCCCAGCATTTT. This encodes CASSDRDSNQPQHF. The full variable domain, with the rest looked up from reference TRBV2 and TRBJ1-5, is EPEVTQTPSHQVTQMGQEVILRCVPISNHLYFYWYRQILGQKVEFLVSFYNNEISEKSEIFDDQFSVERPDGSNFTLKIRSTKLEDSAMYFCASSDRDSNQPQHFGDGTRLSIL.

This chain joins TRBV7-2 and TRBJ1-6; D possibly corresponds to TRBD1 (6 bases). The CDR3 is 13 amino acids. The V end was cut by 7 bases, the J end by 6 bases, with 10 bases between. Germline assignment: CDR1 SGHTA and CDR2 FQGNSA. In DNA, the CDR3 is TGTGCCAGCACCGAGGGGGTTAATTCACCCCTCCACTTT. Translation gives CASTEGVNSPLHF.

V and J are TRBV19 and TRBJ1-1; D ambiguous. Germline values: CDR1 LNHDA, CDR2 SQIVND (reference sequence). This CDR3 spans 13 amino acids. V lost 5 bases and J 0 bases, leaving 7 bases between the germline ends. The CDR3 nucleotides are TGTGCCAGTAGTCGGTTATTGAACACTGAAGCTTTCTTT. It is translated as CASSRLLNTEAFF.

Turning to this clone: The same CDR3 also results from other DNA sequences found in this sample. The rearrangement links TRBV6-5 to TRBJ2-7; 8 positions agree with TRBD2. Germline CDR1 and CDR2: MNHEY and SVGAGI. The trim removed 0 bases at V and 4 bases at J, leaving 5 bases unmatched. The CDR3 is 15 residues long. The CDR3 DNA follows: TGTGCCAGCAGTTACTCGTCAAGCGGGGGATACGAGCAGTACTTC. Protein product: CASSYSSSGGYEQYF.

V gene TRBV7-2 combines with J gene TRBJ2-5; a possible D gene is TRBD1 (5 bases). The CDR3 consists of 14 residues. With 1 base removed from V and 2 bases from J, the gap between germline ends came to 8 bases. The germline gives CDR1 SGHTA, CDR2 FQGNSA. The CDR3 here is CASSLVGVQETQYF. CDR3 in DNA: TGTGCCAGCAGCTTAGTAGGGGTACAAGAGACCCAGTACTTC.

The chain has TRBV6-5 and TRBJ2-5; D is undetermined. Germline loops: CDR1 MNHEY, CDR2 SVGAGI. The CDR3 loop spans 15 amino acids. Trimming removed 2 bases at V and 0 bases at J, with 10 bases between. The CDR3 sequence: CASSYMMDYQETQYF. The CDR3, as DNA: TGTGCCAGCAGTTACATGATGGATTACCAAGAGACCCAGTACTTC.

This clone was observed a handful of times. This chain links TRBV29-1 with TRBJ2-6; 7 nucleotides agree with TRBD1. The germline V gene encodes CDR1 SQVTM and CDR2 ANQGSEA. J lost 0 bases, V lost 5 bases, and 7 bases had no gene match. The length of the CDR3 is 16 residues. Here the CDR3 reads CSVYGTEISGANVLTF. The CDR3 nucleotides are TGCAGCGTTTATGGGACAGAGATCTCTGGGGCCAACGTCCTGACTTTC.

V usage is TRBV11-2 and J usage is TRBJ2-5; possible D gene TRBD2, 5 bases. V was clipped by 7 bases and J by 5 bases, with 14 bases between them. The germline gives CDR1 SGHAT, CDR2 FQNNGV. The CDR3 has 13 amino acids. The CDR3: CASTREGPETQYF. The CDR3 DNA is TGTGCCAGCACCCGAGAGGGTCCCGAGACCCAGTACTTC.

The rearrangement uses TRBV7-9 and TRBJ2-7; TRBD1 is a possible D gene (6 bases). This CDR3 has 15 amino acids. The germline CDR1 and CDR2 sequences are SEHNR and FQNEAQ (reference sequence). With 5 bases removed from V and 3 bases from J, the gap between germline ends came to 17 bases. The CDR3 nucleotides are TGTGCCAGCAGCCACTCACGGGACAAACACTACGAGCAGTACTTC. This translates into CASSHSRDKHYEQYF.

The CDR3 coding sequence is TGCAGCGTAACTGGACCGAACACTGAAGCTTTCTTT. It yields the protein CSVTGPNTEAFF. This chain connects TRBV29-1 to TRBJ1-1; D unresolved. CDR1 is SQVTM, CDR2 ANQGSEA, per germline. V dropped 6 bases and J dropped 1 base, with 9 bases sitting between them. This CDR3 has 12 amino acids.

There are many counts of this clone. The rearrangement links TRBV7-2 to TRBJ1-2; D not resolved. The germline V and J ends were trimmed by 5 bases and 7 bases, with 14 bases remaining between them. The CDR3 is 13 residues long. The germline V gene encodes CDR1 SGHTA and CDR2 FQGNSA. The CDR3, as DNA: TGTGCCAGCAGCCGCGGACTTGTGAGTGGCTACACCTTC. Translating it yields CASSRGLVSGYTF.

The chain uses TRBV6-1 and TRBJ2-1, with D tentatively TRBD2 (6 bases). Trimming removed 4 bases from V and 9 bases from J, with 10 bases in between. Germline V gives CDR1 MNHNS, CDR2 SASEGT. The CDR3 runs 12 residues. CDR3 loop: CASSATRREQFF. CDR3 nucleotides: TGTGCCAGCAGTGCGACTAGGCGTGAGCAGTTCTTC.

This clone was seen more than once but under ten times. The chain recombines TRBV5-1 with TRBJ1-5, with TRBD1 identical over 7 bases. The CDR3 runs to 14 residues. The V gene's germline CDR1 is SGHRS and CDR2 YFSETQ. V gave up 6 bases and J gave up 0 bases; unmatched junction bases: 3. The CDR3 is CASKGGFSNQPQHF. DNA for the CDR3: TGCGCCAGCAAAGGGGGCTTTAGCAATCAGCCCCAGCATTTT. The full variable domain, rest sourced from reference TRBV5-1 and TRBJ1-5, is KAGVTQTPRYLIKTRGQQVTLSCSPISGHRSVSWYQQTPGQGLQFLFEYFSETQRNKGNFPGRFSGRQFSNSRSEMNVSTLELGDSALYLCASKGGFSNQPQHFGDGTRLSIL.

V and J are TRBV7-9 and TRBJ2-3; TRBD2 is a possible D gene (7 bases). The CDR3 is made up of 16 amino acids. CDR1 and CDR2 from the germline V gene are SEHNR and FQNEAQ (reference sequence). Trimming removed 4 bases at V and 3 bases at J, with 17 bases between. CDR3 coding DNA: TGTGCCAGCAGCTCACGGGGGGCCGGGAGTACAGATACGCAGTATTTT. Translation gives CASSSRGAGSTDTQYF.

This rearrangement joins TRBV6-5 to TRBJ2-5; no clear D gene. Germline values: CDR1 MNHEY, CDR2 SVGAGI. The CDR3 loop spans 14 amino acids. V lost 5 bases and J 1 base, leaving 11 bases between the germline ends. CDR3 sequence (DNA): TGTGCCAGCAGTGAAAGAAACTTCCAAGAGACCCAGTACTTC. This codes for CASSERNFQETQYF.

The J gene is TRBJ1-2, the V gene TRBV19; D is ambiguous. The CDR3 sequence is 16 residues long. The germline V gene has CDR1 LNHDA and CDR2 SQIVND (reference sequence). V dropped 1 base and J dropped 4 bases, with 16 bases sitting between them. CDR3 sequence: CASSIALRRDGYGYTF. In nucleotides, the CDR3 is TGTGCCAGTAGTATAGCCCTTCGAAGGGATGGCTATGGCTACACCTTC.

This clone was observed a few times. The chain has TRBV5-1 and TRBJ2-3; D gene uncertain. Trimming took 0 bases from V and 2 from J, leaving 10 bases between them. The length of the CDR3 is 15 residues. CDR1 and CDR2 from the germline V gene are SGHRS and YFSETQ. This chain's CDR3 is CASSLGPSYTDTQYF. In DNA form, the CDR3 reads TGCGCCAGCAGCTTGGGACCCTCCTACACAGATACGCAGTATTTT.

This clone was seen a handful of times. V gene TRBV5-4 combines with J gene TRBJ1-1; D not certain. The CDR3 has 13 residues. Germline V gene lookup returns CDR1 SGHNT and CDR2 YYREEE (reference sequence). Trimming removed 4 bases at V and 3 bases at J, with 10 bases between. The CDR3 sequence: CASSLGEDTEAFF. The CDR3 coding sequence is TGTGCCAGCAGCCTTGGGGAGGACACTGAAGCTTTCTTT.

In its sample, this clone was seen a few times. This chain joins TRBV18 and TRBJ2-1; maybe TRBD2 (5 bases). CDR1 is KGHSH, CDR2 LQKENI, per germline. The CDR3 has 17 amino acids. Trimming stripped 1 base from V and 0 bases from J, with 13 bases between. CDR3: CASSPLELGSSYNEQFF. CDR3 DNA: TGTGCCAGCTCACCACTGGAACTGGGGAGCTCCTACAATGAGCAGTTCTTC. Combining the CDR3 with reference TRBV18 and TRBJ2-1 gives the whole variable domain NAGVMQNPRHLVRRRGQEARLRCSPMKGHSHVYWYRQLPEEGLKFMVYLQKENIIDESGMPKERFSAEFPKEGPSILRIQQVVRGDSAAYFCASSPLELGSSYNEQFFGPGTRLTVL.

J is TRBJ2-7 and V is TRBV29-1, with D possibly TRBD2 on 6 matching bases. Trimming took off 5 bases at V and 6 bases at J, with 17 bases between the two ends. This CDR3 is 13 amino acids long. Germline CDR1 is SQVTM and CDR2 is ANQGSEA. In nucleotides, the CDR3 is TGCAGCGTTCCCAGGGACTCCGGCGCCGAGCAGTACTTC. Amino acids: CSVPRDSGAEQYF.

With regard to this clone: Other nucleotide sequences in the sample specify the same CDR3. V gene TRBV18 combines with J gene TRBJ1-6; 8 bases align to TRBD1. Germline values: CDR1 KGHSH, CDR2 LQKENI. The CDR3 loop spans 13 amino acids. The ends lost 6 bases at V and 8 bases at J; junction bases unmatched: 3. CDR3 coding DNA: TGTGCCAGCTCCCCGGACAGGGATTCACCCCTCCACTTT. Residues: CASSPDRDSPLHF.

The rearrangement joins TRBV2 to TRBJ1-2, with 9 bases that match TRBD1. The CDR3 is made up of 14 amino acids. CDR1 and CDR2 (germline): SNHLY, FYNNEI. The ends lost 5 bases at V and 6 bases at J; junction bases unmatched: 7. CDR3 sequence: CASSKEWTGDGYTF. CDR3 nucleotides: TGTGCCAGCAGTAAGGAGTGGACAGGGGATGGCTACACCTTC.

This clone was seen a few times. The V and J genes are TRBV29-1 and TRBJ2-1; 11 positions match TRBD2. The CDR3 is 16 residues long. V was clipped by 1 base and J by 4 bases; unmatched bases: 6. Germline V gene data show CDR1 as SQVTM and CDR2 as ANQGSEA. This CDR3 reads CSVEVWLAGGYNEQFF. CDR3 DNA sequence: TGCAGCGTTGAAGTCTGGCTAGCGGGGGGTTACAATGAGCAGTTCTTC.

This chain joins TRBV6-1 and TRBJ2-5, with 11 bases that match TRBD2. J gave up 3 bases and V 6 bases, and 3 bases lay outside the gene matches. Germline values: CDR1 MNHNS, CDR2 SASEGT. CDR3 length: 14 amino acids. The CDR3 nucleotides read TGTGCCAGCAGGACGACTAGCGGGGAAGAGACCCAGTACTTC. Amino acid sequence: CASRTTSGEETQYF.